This T cell receptor (beta chain) derives from a study of cytomegalovirus exposure and HLA in healthy donors. The wider study: The 100 million to 120 million unique TCR beta sequences, from approximately 170 million T cells, were found by an earlier analysis. Of all 400 or so donors who were genotyped, roughly 83% belonged to the Caucasian-associated ancestry cluster. Study-level points and caveats: Most of the TCR beta V segments (in an earlier analysis) were productive either about 87% or about 30% of the time. The authors enumerated around 150 TCR beta chains as linked to cytomegalovirus.

The PCR had 60 Vbeta and 13 Jbeta primers. TCRdb keeps only in-frame clones here, not all; method: immunoSEQ multiplex PCR. The profile covers 200,000 or so clones, with more than 60% appearing a single time and 0.2% to 0.25% taken by the ten largest. Worth noting for this clone: Its matching antigen is unknown.

Unmatched junction bases numbered 10, after V lost 4 bases and J lost 2 bases. There are 18 residues in the CDR3. Germline V gene lookup returns CDR1 MNHNS and CDR2 SASEGT. The sequenced material came from PBMCs. The chain joins TRBV6-1 to TRBJ2-6; 8 bases agree with TRBD1. The TCR comes from a girl aged 2-10 years in good health and CMV-seronegative. The CDR3 protein is CASSAATGVFAGANVLTF. CDR3 sequence (DNA): TGTGCCAGCAGTGCTGCGACAGGGGTATTCGCTGGGGCCAACGTCCTGACTTTC.